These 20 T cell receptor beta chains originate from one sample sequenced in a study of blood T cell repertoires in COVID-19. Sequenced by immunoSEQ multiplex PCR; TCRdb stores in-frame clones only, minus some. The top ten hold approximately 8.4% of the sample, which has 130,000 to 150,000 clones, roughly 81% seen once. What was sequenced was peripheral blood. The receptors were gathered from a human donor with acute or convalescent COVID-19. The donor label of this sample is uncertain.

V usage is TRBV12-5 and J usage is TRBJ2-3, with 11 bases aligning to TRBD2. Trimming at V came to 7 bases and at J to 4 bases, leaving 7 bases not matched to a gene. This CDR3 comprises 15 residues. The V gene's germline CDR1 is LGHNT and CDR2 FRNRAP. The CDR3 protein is CASAVTSGAPDTQYF. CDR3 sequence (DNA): TGTGCTAGTGCCGTGACTAGCGGGGCACCAGATACGCAGTATTTT.

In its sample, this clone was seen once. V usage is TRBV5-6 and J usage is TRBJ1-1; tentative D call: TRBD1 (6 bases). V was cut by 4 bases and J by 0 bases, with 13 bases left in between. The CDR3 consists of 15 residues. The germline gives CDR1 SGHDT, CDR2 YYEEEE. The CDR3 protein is CASSGTGTLNTEAFF. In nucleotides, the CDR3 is TGTGCCAGCAGCGGTACAGGGACCCTGAACACTGAAGCTTTCTTT.

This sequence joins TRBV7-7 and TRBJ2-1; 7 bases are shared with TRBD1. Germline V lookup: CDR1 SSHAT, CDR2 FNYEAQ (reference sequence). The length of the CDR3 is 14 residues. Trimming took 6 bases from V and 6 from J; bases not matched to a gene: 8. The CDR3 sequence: CASSLYRDSNEQFF. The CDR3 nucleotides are TGTGCCAGCAGTCTTTACCGGGACAGCAATGAGCAGTTCTTC.

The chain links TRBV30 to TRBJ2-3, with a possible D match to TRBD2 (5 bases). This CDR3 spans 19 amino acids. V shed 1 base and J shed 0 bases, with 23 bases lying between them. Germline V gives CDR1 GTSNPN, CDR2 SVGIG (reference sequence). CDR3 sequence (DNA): TGTGCCTGGAGTGGAACCGGACTCACGATTGGCTTCAGCACAGATACGCAGTATTTT. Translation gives CAWSGTGLTIGFSTDTQYF.

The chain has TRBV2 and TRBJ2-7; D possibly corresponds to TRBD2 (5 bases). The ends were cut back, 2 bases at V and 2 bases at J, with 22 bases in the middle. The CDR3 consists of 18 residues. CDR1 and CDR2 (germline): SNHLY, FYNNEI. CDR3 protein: CASSETVSSRGLTYEQYV. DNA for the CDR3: TGTGCCAGCAGTGAAACTGTGTCGTCCCGGGGATTGACCTACGAGCAGTACGTC.

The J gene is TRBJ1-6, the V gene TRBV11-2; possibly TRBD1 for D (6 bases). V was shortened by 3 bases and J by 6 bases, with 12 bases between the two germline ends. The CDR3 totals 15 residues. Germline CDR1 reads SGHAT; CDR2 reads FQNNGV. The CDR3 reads CASSLARGFNSPLHF. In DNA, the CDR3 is TGTGCCAGCAGCTTGGCGAGGGGGTTTAATTCACCCCTCCACTTT.

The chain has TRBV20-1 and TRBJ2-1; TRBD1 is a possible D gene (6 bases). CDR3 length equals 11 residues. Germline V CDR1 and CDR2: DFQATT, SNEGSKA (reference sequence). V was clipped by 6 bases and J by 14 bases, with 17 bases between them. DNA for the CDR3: TGCAGTGCCCACCCAGGGGTAGTTAAGTTCTTC. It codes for CSAHPGVVKFF.

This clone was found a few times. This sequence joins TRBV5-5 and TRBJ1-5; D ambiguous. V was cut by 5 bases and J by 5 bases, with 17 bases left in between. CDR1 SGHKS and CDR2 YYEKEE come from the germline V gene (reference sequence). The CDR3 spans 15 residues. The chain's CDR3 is CASSPGNLWDQPQHF. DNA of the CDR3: TGTGCCAGCAGTCCCGGGAACCTTTGGGATCAGCCCCAGCATTTT.

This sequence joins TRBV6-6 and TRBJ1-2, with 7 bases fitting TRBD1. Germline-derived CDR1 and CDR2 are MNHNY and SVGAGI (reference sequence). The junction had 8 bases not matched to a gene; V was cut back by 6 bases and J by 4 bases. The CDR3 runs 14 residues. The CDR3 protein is CASRKTGAVYGYTF. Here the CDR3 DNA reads TGTGCCAGCAGGAAAACAGGGGCGGTCTATGGCTACACCTTC.

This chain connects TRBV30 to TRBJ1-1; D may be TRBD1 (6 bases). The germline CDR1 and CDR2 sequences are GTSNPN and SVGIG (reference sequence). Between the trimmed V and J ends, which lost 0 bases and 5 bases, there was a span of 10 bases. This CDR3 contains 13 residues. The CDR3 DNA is TGTGCCTGGAGTGTTGAGGGGGTGACTGAAGCTTTCTTT. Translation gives CAWSVEGVTEAFF.

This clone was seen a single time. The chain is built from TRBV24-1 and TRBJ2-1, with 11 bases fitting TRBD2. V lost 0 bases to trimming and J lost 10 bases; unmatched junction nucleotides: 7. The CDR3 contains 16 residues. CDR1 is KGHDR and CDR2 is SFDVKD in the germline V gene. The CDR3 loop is CATSDLRASGGQEQFF. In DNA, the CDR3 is TGTGCCACCAGTGATTTGAGGGCTAGCGGGGGGCAGGAGCAGTTCTTC.

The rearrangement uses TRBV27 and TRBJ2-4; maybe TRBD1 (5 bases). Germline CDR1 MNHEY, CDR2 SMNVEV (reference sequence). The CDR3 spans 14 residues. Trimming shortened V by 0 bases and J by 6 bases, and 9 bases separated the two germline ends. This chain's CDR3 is CASSLSGQGNIQYF. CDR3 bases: TGTGCCAGCAGTTTATCAGGGCAGGGAAACATTCAGTACTTC.

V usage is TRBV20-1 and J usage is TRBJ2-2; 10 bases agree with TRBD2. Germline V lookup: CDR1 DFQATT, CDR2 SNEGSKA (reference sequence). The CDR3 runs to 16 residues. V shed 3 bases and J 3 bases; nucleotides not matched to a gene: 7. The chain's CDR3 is CSASPIAGGHTGELFF. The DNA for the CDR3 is TGCAGTGCTAGTCCTATAGCGGGGGGCCACACCGGGGAGCTGTTTTTT.

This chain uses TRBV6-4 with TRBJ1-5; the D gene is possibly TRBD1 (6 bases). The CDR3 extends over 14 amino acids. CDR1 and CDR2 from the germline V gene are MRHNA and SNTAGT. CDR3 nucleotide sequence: TGTGCTCGGAGCAATAAGGGGGGCAATCAGCCCCAGCATTTT. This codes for CARSNKGGNQPQHF.

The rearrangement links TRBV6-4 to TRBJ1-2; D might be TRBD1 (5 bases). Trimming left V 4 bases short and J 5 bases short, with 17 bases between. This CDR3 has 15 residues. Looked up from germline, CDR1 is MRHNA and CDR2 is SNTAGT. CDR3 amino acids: CASSASDGGGYGYTF. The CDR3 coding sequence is TGTGCCAGCAGTGCCTCGGACGGGGGAGGGTATGGCTACACCTTC.

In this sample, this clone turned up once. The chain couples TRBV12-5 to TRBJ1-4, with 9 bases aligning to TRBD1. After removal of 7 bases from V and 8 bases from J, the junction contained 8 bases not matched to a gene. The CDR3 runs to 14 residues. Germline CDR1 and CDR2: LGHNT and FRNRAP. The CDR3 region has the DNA TGTGCTAGTGCCACGGACAGGGGAGGGGAAAAACTGTTTTTT. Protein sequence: CASATDRGGEKLFF.

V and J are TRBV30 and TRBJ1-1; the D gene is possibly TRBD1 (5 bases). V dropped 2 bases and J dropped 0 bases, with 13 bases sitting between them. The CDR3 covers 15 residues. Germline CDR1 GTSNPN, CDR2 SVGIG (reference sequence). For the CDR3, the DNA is TGTGCCTGGAGTCGGGGCTCGGGGGTGAACACTGAAGCTTTCTTT. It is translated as CAWSRGSGVNTEAFF.

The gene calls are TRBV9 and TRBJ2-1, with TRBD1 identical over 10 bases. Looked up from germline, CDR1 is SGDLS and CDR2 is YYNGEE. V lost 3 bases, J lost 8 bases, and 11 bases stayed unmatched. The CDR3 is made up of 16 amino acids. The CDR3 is CASSAPGTGVRDEQFF. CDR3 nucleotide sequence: TGTGCCAGCAGCGCCCCCGGGACAGGGGTAAGGGATGAGCAGTTCTTC.

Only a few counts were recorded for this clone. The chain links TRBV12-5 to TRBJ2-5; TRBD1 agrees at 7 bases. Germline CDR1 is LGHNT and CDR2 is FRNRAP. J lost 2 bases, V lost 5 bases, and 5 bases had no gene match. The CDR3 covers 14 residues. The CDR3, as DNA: TGTGCTAGTGGTCTGGGGACAGATCAAGAGACCCAGTACTTC. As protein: CASGLGTDQETQYF.

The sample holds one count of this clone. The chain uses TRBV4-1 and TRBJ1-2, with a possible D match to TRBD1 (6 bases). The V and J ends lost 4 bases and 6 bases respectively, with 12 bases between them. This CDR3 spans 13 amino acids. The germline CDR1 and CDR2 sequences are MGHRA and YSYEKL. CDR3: CASSPTGTHGYTF. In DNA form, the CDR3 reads TGCGCCAGCAGCCCCACAGGGACCCATGGCTACACCTTC.